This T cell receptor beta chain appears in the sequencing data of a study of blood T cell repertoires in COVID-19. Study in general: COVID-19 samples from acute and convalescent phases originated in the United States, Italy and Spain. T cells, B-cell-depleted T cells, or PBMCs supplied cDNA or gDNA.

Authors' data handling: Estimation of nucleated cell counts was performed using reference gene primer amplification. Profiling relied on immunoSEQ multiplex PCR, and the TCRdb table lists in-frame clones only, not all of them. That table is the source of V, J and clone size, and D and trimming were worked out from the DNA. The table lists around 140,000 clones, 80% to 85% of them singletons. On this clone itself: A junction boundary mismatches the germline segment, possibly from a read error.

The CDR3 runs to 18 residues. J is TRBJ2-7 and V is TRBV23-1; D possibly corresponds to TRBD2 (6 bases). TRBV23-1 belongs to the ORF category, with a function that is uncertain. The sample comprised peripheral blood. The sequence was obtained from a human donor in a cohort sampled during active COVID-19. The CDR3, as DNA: TGCGCCCGCAGTCGCCCGGGGGAGCGACGCAGGGTAGAGTACGAGCAGTACTTC. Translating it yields CARSRPGERRRVEYEQYF.